This entry is about one T cell receptor (beta chain). The data stem from a study of blood T cells in healthy people across ages. Through a sample-barcoded 5' primer and a J-beta primer mix, a second PCR was run for roughly 7 to 12 cycles. A single record per CDR3 protein comes from TCRdb applying MiXCR to the 5' RACE reads. Of about 290,000 distinct CDR3 sequences detected, less than 30% appear once; the ten largest clones hold 29%. The CDR3 consists of 21 residues. V shed 0 bases and J shed 2 bases, with 30 bases lying between them. Germline V lookup: CDR1 SQVTM, CDR2 ANQGSEA. This TCR was recovered from a woman in her 70s in good health. The material sequenced was blood. The chain combines TRBV29-1 with TRBJ2-3; possibly TRBD1 for D (6 bases). CDR3 DNA sequence: TGCAGCGTTGAAGATTGGGTTGGTAACGAACAGGGTCCTGGAAACACAGATACGCAGTATTTT. Amino acid sequence: CSVEDWVGNEQGPGNTDTQYF.